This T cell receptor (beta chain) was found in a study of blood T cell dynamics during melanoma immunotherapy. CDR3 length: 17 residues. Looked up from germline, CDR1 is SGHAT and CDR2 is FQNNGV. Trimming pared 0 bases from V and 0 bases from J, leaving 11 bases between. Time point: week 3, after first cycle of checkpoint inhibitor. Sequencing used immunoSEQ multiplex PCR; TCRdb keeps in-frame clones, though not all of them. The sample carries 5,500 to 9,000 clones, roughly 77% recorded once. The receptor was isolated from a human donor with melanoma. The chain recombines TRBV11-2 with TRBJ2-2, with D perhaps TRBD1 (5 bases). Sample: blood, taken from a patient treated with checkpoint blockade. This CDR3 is CASSLDPLRANTGELFF. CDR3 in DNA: TGTGCCAGCAGCTTAGACCCCCTCAGGGCGAACACCGGGGAGCTGTTTTTT.